The next 9 T cell receptor beta chains were all read from a single sample in a study of T cells after yellow fever vaccination. Each CDR3 protein is one row after TCRdb ran MiXCR on the 5' RACE reads. This sample yields 95,000 to 100,000 distinct CDR3 sequences, of which under 7% are seen a single time; about 41% belongs to the top ten. Material: CD8+ T cells sorted from PBMCs, obtained 10 days after the yellow fever booster vaccination. The receptors originated from a man in his late teens or twenties who received the YFV17D yellow fever vaccine.

This clonotype was counted only a few times. This chain connects TRBV7-9 to TRBJ2-5, with a possible D match to TRBD1 (6 bases). CDR3 size: 17 residues. V lost 5 bases to trimming and J lost 2 bases, with 21 bases between them. From germline, CDR1 is SEHNR and CDR2 FQNEAQ (reference sequence). In DNA form, the CDR3 reads TGTGCCAGCAGCCTTATAAGAGGGGACAAGGAACAAGAGACCCAGTACTTC. Translating gives CASSLIRGDKEQETQYF.

The chain has TRBV29-1 and TRBJ2-5; 10 bases agree with TRBD2. The V gene's germline CDR1 is SQVTM and CDR2 ANQGSEA. V shed 3 bases, J shed 4 bases, and the junction held 5 bases outside the gene matches. The CDR3 is 14 residues long. CDR3 amino acids: CSVDRAGGIETQYF. CDR3 nucleotides: TGCAGCGTTGACCGAGCGGGGGGGATAGAGACCCAGTACTTC. The complete variable domain, with remaining parts taken from reference TRBV29-1 and TRBJ2-5, reads SAVISQKPSRDICQRGTSLTIQCQVDSQVTMMFWYRQQPGQSLTLIATANQGSEATYESGFVIDKFPISRPNLTFSTLTVSNMSPEDSSIYLCSVDRAGGIETQYFGPGTRLLVL.

This clonotype was seen a few times. Here the CDR3 DNA reads TGCAGTGCTAGAGAGTCAGGTTTATATAATTCACCCCTCCACTTT. Protein: CSARESGLYNSPLHF. This chain uses TRBV20-1 with TRBJ1-6, with D unclear. The germline V gene has CDR1 DFQATT and CDR2 SNEGSKA (reference sequence). With 0 bases removed from V and 4 bases from J, the gap between germline ends came to 10 bases. This CDR3 has 15 amino acids.

The chain couples TRBV7-6 to TRBJ1-6, with a possible D match to TRBD1 (5 bases). Deletions cut 1 base from V and 5 bases from J, with 9 bases between. CDR1 SGHVS and CDR2 FNYEAQ come from the germline V gene. This CDR3 contains 15 residues. As DNA, the CDR3 is TGTGCCAGCAGCTTAGGCACAGGCCATAATTCACCCCTCCACTTT. Translated, it gives CASSLGTGHNSPLHF.

This clonotype was picked up a small number of times. The chain employs TRBV28 and TRBJ2-7; D gene ambiguous. V dropped 3 bases and J dropped 0 bases, with 3 bases sitting between them. Per germline, CDR1 MDHEN and CDR2 SYDVKM. This CDR3 is built from 12 residues. CDR3 sequence (DNA): TGTGCCAGCAGTTTCGTCTCCTACGAGCAGTACTTC. Encoded protein: CASSFVSYEQYF.

Many counts were recorded for this clonotype. V is TRBV4-1 and J is TRBJ2-5; TRBD1 agrees at 7 bases. J gave up 1 base and V 4 bases, and 6 bases lay outside the gene matches. Germline CDR1 MGHRA, CDR2 YSYEKL. This CDR3 has 15 amino acids. CDR3 sequence: CASSLRDRPQETQYF. For the CDR3, the DNA is TGCGCCAGCAGCCTAAGGGACAGACCCCAAGAGACCCAGTACTTC.

CDR3 sequence reads: CASSPPTRDSSGYTF. The CDR3 DNA follows: TGTGCCAGCTCACCACCGACCAGGGACAGCTCTGGCTACACCTTC. V is TRBV18 and J is TRBJ1-2, with 7 bases aligning to TRBD1. There are 15 residues in the CDR3. Trimming at V came to 0 bases and at J to 7 bases, leaving 8 bases not matched to a gene. Per the germline V gene, CDR1 is KGHSH and CDR2 is LQKENI.

The rearrangement links TRBV6-6 to TRBJ2-1, with TRBD1 matching 9 bases. The CDR3 totals 15 residues. The V segment lost 7 bases and the J segment 4 bases; nucleotides outside the gene matches: 8. CDR1 is MNHNY and CDR2 is SVGAGI in the germline V gene (reference sequence). The CDR3 DNA reads TGTGCCAGCAAAATCGGGACAGGGAAATACAATGAGCAGTTCTTC. This codes for CASKIGTGKYNEQFF.

This clonotype was seen a handful of times. The chain carries TRBV12-3 or TRBV12-4 and TRBJ2-1; D gene ambiguous. CDR3 length: 13 residues. Trimming stripped 2 bases from V and 7 bases from J, with 9 bases between. CDR3 bases: TGTGCCAGCAGTTTATCCTATGAGAATGAGCAGTTCTTC. This gives the protein CASSLSYENEQFF.